This T cell receptor beta chain was identified during a study of blood T cell repertoires in COVID-19 (TCRdb year 2020). As for the study more broadly: Samples from collaborators originated in the United States, Italy and Spain and spanned both the acute and convalescent phases of COVID-19. The sample metadata nearly always contained a de-identified subject ID, COVID-19 status, age in years and sex. Where HLA class I and class II types were available, the types were taken from metadata supplied by the sample provider, not from assay-based typing. The prospective study material was composed of cDNA or gDNA derived from T cells, B-cell-depleted T cells, or PBMCs. The repertoires were made available in a free public database intended to serve as a resource for research on the immune response to SARS-CoV-2. Deeply sampled blood TCRbeta repertoires from subjects exposed to, actively infected with, or recovered from COVID-19 were included in the dataset. The samples were drawn from two sources: the first 160 participants of the ongoing ImmuneRACE study, and 1,254 subjects contributed by 6 global collaborators.

After removal of 3 bases from V and 0 bases from J, the junction retains 4 bases not matched to a gene. The CDR3 runs 16 amino acids, cysteine and phenylalanine included. Solely the CDR3 DNA is kept, with 48 bases framed from the first base. According to the germline V gene, CDR1 reads MNHEY and CDR2 reads SVGEGT. A word on this clone: The antigen it recognizes is unknown. Per-base quality was not reported, and no clone a single base away is much larger than it.

The collaborating institutions used their own protocols to collect whole blood in K2EDTA tubes. For TCRbeta analysis, collaborators shipped samples as frozen whole blood, isolated PBMCs, or DNA extracted from either of those sample types. What the authors observed across the whole study: Clinical and demographic metadata were provided uncurated, with the amount varying by source and participant.

TCRbeta CDR3 regions were amplified from genomic DNA using the immunoSEQ Assay, a bias-controlled multiplex PCR. Under the source paper's analysis protocol: The number of nucleated cells in each sample was estimated from the amplification of reference gene primers within the assay. To quantify the absolute abundance of each unique TCRbeta CDR3 rearrangement, sequence reads were collapsed and filtered. For each sample, productive Simpson clonality was calculated as the square root of Simpson's diversity index across productive rearrangements. Sourced from immuneACCESS, this table was stored by TCRdb with only in-frame sequences that have V and J called. A share of the clones is absent; for the studies checked, an unresolved V gene accounts for under half, and the remainder has no known explanation. V and J calls and clone size follow that table, whereas D and trimming were derived from the DNA. Recorded for this sample are about 44,000 clones; 89% of them occurred a single time. 15% to 18% of the sample is in the top ten clones.

The TCR comes from a man between 65 and 80 years old with active COVID-19. Sequencing input: peripheral blood. The rearrangement joined TRBV6-2 or TRBV6-3 to TRBJ2-2; 7 bases in the junction line up with TRBD2. The nucleotide sequence is given as TGTGCCAGCAGTTATGGGGGGGGGACGAACACCGGGGAGCTGTTTTTT. This is translated as CASSYGGGTNTGELFF.